These T cell receptor beta chains were read from a single sample in a study of cytomegalovirus exposure and HLA in healthy donors. TCRdb's table, derived via immunoSEQ multiplex PCR, lists solely in-frame clones and lacks some. In total, the table holds some 52,000 clones. What was sequenced was PBMCs. Receptors originate from a woman aged 55-70 years in good health and CMV-seropositive. The CDR3 runs from the conserved cysteine through the conserved F or W. The D gene is left open where the match is weak.

TRBV7-9,TRBJ1-2,TRBD1,TGTGCCAGCAGCCCCGGACAGGCCACGTTCACCTTC,CASSPGQATFTF
TRBV5-6,TRBJ1-2,TRBD1,TGTGCCAGCAGCCAACAGGGGGCTTATGGCTACACCTTC,CASSQQGAYGYTF
TRBV27,TRBJ1-2,.,TGTGCCAGCAGTTTATTGACCGGCGGACTTCTGCCAGGCTATGGCTACACCTTC,CASSLLTGGLLPGYGYTF
TRBV27,TRBJ1-6,TRBD1,TGTGCCCTCCCGGGAGCAGGGGGCGAAATGGATAATTCACCCCTCCACTTT,CALPGAGGEMDNSPLHF
TRBV7-9,TRBJ1-1,.,TGTGCCAGCAGCGCCGAGGCCTTGCACACTGAAGCTTTCTTT,CASSAEALHTEAFF
TRBV5-4,TRBJ1-6,TRBD1,TGTGCCAGCAGTAGACAGGGGAGCTCCTATAATTCACCCCTCCACTTT,CASSRQGSSYNSPLHF
TRBV7-2,TRBJ1-5,.,TGTGCCAGCAGCCCCGGAGGCAATCAGCCCCAGCATTTT,CASSPGGNQPQHF
TRBV18,TRBJ1-6,TRBD1,TGTGCCAGCGCACCCCCAGGACAGGGGGGAAATTCACCCCTCCACTTT,CASAPPGQGGNSPLHF
TRBV5-6,TRBJ1-5,TRBD1,TGTGCCAGCAGCGTGTTTGATCCCGGACAGGGGCGCCAGCCCCAGCATTTT,CASSVFDPGQGRQPQHF
TRBV5-1,TRBJ1-4,.,TGCGCCAGCAGGGGTACAGGCAATCTTGGTGAAAAACTGTTTTTT,CASRGTGNLGEKLFF